The 22 T cell receptor beta chains below were found in one sample sequenced in a study of PD-1 blockade in classical Hodgkin lymphoma. TCRdb's table, derived via immunoSEQ multiplex PCR, lists solely in-frame clones and lacks some. The table shows about 58,000 clones, with around 90% occurring only once. Every patient experienced relapse after autologous stem cell transplantation, and brentuximab vedotin exposure varied. Sequencing was performed on peripheral blood mononuclear cells (PBMCs), taken before the second cycle of nivolumab. Receptor source: a human donor with classical Hodgkin lymphoma.

This chain connects TRBV7-6 to TRBJ2-7, with 11 bases aligning to TRBD1. This CDR3 is 15 amino acids long. Germline-derived CDR1 and CDR2 are SGHVS and FNYEAQ. V lost 4 bases and J lost 3; bases outside the gene matches: 5. The CDR3 reads CASSSTGQGVYEQYF. CDR3 DNA: TGTGCCAGCAGCTCTACGGGACAGGGGGTCTACGAGCAGTACTTC.

The chain employs TRBV19 and TRBJ1-1; tentative D call: TRBD1 (6 bases). The CDR3 runs to 15 residues. Looked up from germline, CDR1 is LNHDA and CDR2 is SQIVND (reference sequence). V lost 3 bases and J 5 bases, leaving 16 bases between the germline ends. CDR3 amino acids: CASSIGSRGSTEAFF. Written as DNA, the CDR3 is TGTGCCAGTAGTATTGGGTCCAGGGGAAGTACTGAAGCTTTCTTT.

The CDR3 nucleotides are TGTGCCAGCACCCCACAGCCCCGGACTAGCGGGGGGGAAGAGACCCAGTACTTC. It is translated as CASTPQPRTSGGEETQYF. The chain is built from TRBV7-6 and TRBJ2-5, with TRBD2 identical over 15 bases. Germline CDR1 is SGHVS and CDR2 is FNYEAQ. The CDR3 extends over 18 amino acids. The junction had 12 bases not matched to a gene; V was cut back by 7 bases and J by 3 bases.

V gene TRBV19 combines with J gene TRBJ1-4; 9 positions match TRBD1. The junction had 2 bases not matched to a gene; V was cut back by 1 base and J by 8 bases. Germline V gene data show CDR1 as LNHDA and CDR2 as SQIVND (reference sequence). The CDR3 spans 14 residues. CDR3 in amino acids: CASSIVGTGEKLFF. CDR3 coding DNA: TGTGCCAGTAGTATAGTTGGGACAGGGGAAAAACTGTTTTTT.

A note on this clone: Mismatch with germline at one junction end may stem from a read error. The chain uses TRBV6-5 and TRBJ2-7, with D tentatively TRBD2 (6 bases). Germline CDR1 and CDR2: MNHEY and SVGAGI. The CDR3 sequence is 15 residues long. CDR3 DNA: TGTGCCAGCAATTACTCACGGGGGAGCACCTACGAGCAGTACTTC. Protein sequence: CASNYSRGSTYEQYF.

This chain uses TRBV11-1 with TRBJ2-3, with 12 nucleotides matching TRBD1. The CDR3 spans 17 residues. After removal of 5 bases from V and 4 bases from J, the junction contained 10 bases not matched to a gene. Per germline, CDR1 SGHAT and CDR2 FQDESV (reference sequence). This chain's CDR3 is CASSLPSGTGGADTQYF. CDR3 nucleotides: TGTGCCAGCAGCCTCCCCTCCGGGACAGGGGGCGCAGATACGCAGTATTTT.

V is TRBV6-5 and J is TRBJ2-5; D may be TRBD2 (5 bases). Trimming took 6 bases from V and 1 from J, leaving 12 bases between them. This CDR3 comprises 14 residues. The germline gives CDR1 MNHEY, CDR2 SVGAGI. In DNA form, the CDR3 reads TGTGCCAGCAGGCGGGTCGGAGTCCAAGAGACCCAGTACTTC. Its translation is CASRRVGVQETQYF.

The J gene is TRBJ2-1, the V gene TRBV7-2; the D is unclear. The germline gives CDR1 SGHTA, CDR2 FQGNSA. The CDR3 is 15 amino acids. Trimming cost V 1 base and J 5 bases, with 12 bases left between them. CDR3 loop: CASSLGRNGNNEQFF. The CDR3 coding sequence is TGTGCCAGCAGCTTAGGTAGGAATGGGAACAATGAGCAGTTCTTC.

This clone appeared a single time. The chain uses TRBV11-3 and TRBJ1-1; no clear D gene. This CDR3 is 12 amino acids long. Per the germline V gene, CDR1 is SGHNT and CDR2 is YENEEA. The ends were cut back, 3 bases at V and 2 bases at J, with 4 bases in the middle. The CDR3, as DNA: TGTGCCAGCAGCTTGAAAAACACTGAAGCTTTCTTT. Translation: CASSLKNTEAFF. Looking up the rest from reference TRBV11-3 and TRBJ1-1 gives the full variable domain: EAGVVQSPRYKIIEKKQPVAFWCNPISGHNTLYWYLQNLGQGPELLIRYENEEAVDDSQLPKDRFSAERLKGVDSTLKIQPAELGDSAVYLCASSLKNTEAFFGQGTRLTVV.

This clone turned up a few times. The rearrangement joins TRBV6-5 to TRBJ2-1; D may be TRBD1 (6 bases). In germline, CDR1 is MNHEY, CDR2 SVGAGI. The CDR3 runs 13 residues. V gave up 6 bases and J gave up 4 bases, with 10 bases separating them. The CDR3 bases are TGTGCCAGCAGCCAAGACAGGTACAATGAGCAGTTCTTC. The encoded protein is CASSQDRYNEQFF.

The V gene is TRBV19, the J gene TRBJ1-5; D is undetermined. CDR1 and CDR2 (germline): LNHDA, SQIVND (reference sequence). The CDR3 contains 15 residues. Trimming removed 3 bases from V and 1 base from J, with 10 bases in between. Here the CDR3 DNA reads TGTGCCAGTAGTATTAACGGAGGGAGCAATCAGCCCCAGCATTTT. It yields the protein CASSINGGSNQPQHF.

The gene calls are TRBV6-4 and TRBJ2-1; 11 bases match TRBD2. The V and J ends lost 0 bases and 6 bases, in that order; junction bases with no gene match: 1. This CDR3 spans 15 amino acids. Per the germline V gene, CDR1 is MRHNA and CDR2 is SNTAGT. Here the CDR3 DNA reads TGTGCCAGCAGTGACTCTAGCGGGGGGGCCAATGAGCAGTTCTTC. Protein sequence: CASSDSSGGANEQFF.

This clone appeared a few times. This chain joins TRBV7-9 and TRBJ1-5; maybe TRBD1 (5 bases). The V gene's germline CDR1 is SEHNR and CDR2 FQNEAQ (reference sequence). With 5 bases removed from V and 3 bases from J, the gap between germline ends came to 14 bases. The CDR3 runs to 15 residues. The CDR3 nucleotides are TGTGCCAGCAGCGCAGGGACTCCTGTCAATCAGCCCCAGCATTTT. Translation gives CASSAGTPVNQPQHF.

This clone was counted a few times. V is TRBV30 and J is TRBJ1-6; D is perhaps TRBD1 (5 bases). The CDR3 consists of 14 residues. Germline V lookup: CDR1 GTSNPN, CDR2 SVGIG (reference sequence). V lost 7 bases and J 9 bases, leaving 19 bases between the germline ends. The CDR3 nucleotides are TGTGCCTCCGGAGTTAAGGGGAGCAGTTCACCCCTCCACTTT. Its protein is CASGVKGSSSPLHF.

CDR3 amino acids: CASSLEGNTEAFF. The CDR3 DNA reads as TGTGCCAGCAGTTTAGAGGGGAATACTGAAGCTTTCTTT. J is TRBJ1-1 and V is TRBV6-5, with D maybe TRBD1 (5 bases). CDR1 is MNHEY and CDR2 is SVGAGI in the germline V gene. The CDR3 runs 13 residues. V lost 4 bases and J lost 5, with 11 bases in between.

V is TRBV5-1 and J is TRBJ1-2, with a tentative D call TRBD1 (6 bases). V lost 4 bases and J 0 bases, leaving 13 bases between the germline ends. CDR3 size: 15 residues. Germline V gene lookup returns CDR1 SGHRS and CDR2 YFSETQ. The CDR3 coding sequence is TGCGCCAGCAGCGAGACAGGAGGTACTAACTATGGCTACACCTTC. As protein: CASSETGGTNYGYTF.

The count of this clone is one. The chain links TRBV28 to TRBJ2-3; 14 bases match TRBD2. Trimming at V came to 3 bases and at J to 3 bases, leaving 5 bases not matched to a gene. This CDR3 has 17 amino acids. The germline V gene encodes CDR1 MDHEN and CDR2 SYDVKM. This chain's CDR3 is CASSLGLAGEVTDTQYF. The CDR3 DNA reads as TGTGCCAGCAGTTTGGGACTAGCGGGAGAGGTAACAGATACGCAGTATTTT.

This sequence joins TRBV7-9 and TRBJ1-1; D is perhaps TRBD1 (5 bases). This CDR3 comprises 16 residues. V lost 2 bases, J lost 0 bases, and 13 bases lay in between. Germline loops: CDR1 SEHNR, CDR2 FQNEAQ (reference sequence). CDR3 sequence: CASSLFEGFMNTEAFF. The CDR3 DNA reads TGTGCCAGCAGCTTATTCGAGGGGTTCATGAACACTGAAGCTTTCTTT. Full variable domain (remainder filled in from reference TRBV7-9 and TRBJ1-1): DTGVSQNPRHKITKRGQNVTFRCDPISEHNRLYWYRQTLGQGPEFLTYFQNEAQLEKSRLLSDRFSAERPKGSFSTLEIQRTEQGDSAMYLCASSLFEGFMNTEAFFGQGTRLTVV.

This clone was counted a single time. V gene TRBV27 combines with J gene TRBJ1-2; 9 positions agree with TRBD1. Looked up from germline, CDR1 is MNHEY and CDR2 is SMNVEV (reference sequence). This CDR3 is built from 13 residues. V trimming: 6 bases; J trimming: 4 bases; junction bases outside the gene matches: 3. CDR3 sequence (DNA): TGTGCCAGCAGGACAGGGGGAAGCTATGGCTACACCTTC. This translates into CASRTGGSYGYTF.

The CDR3 nucleotides are TGTGCCAGCAGCTTAATCCTGCGGGAGGAGGGGGAGCTGTTTTTT. Protein product: CASSLILREEGELFF. V usage is TRBV7-9 and J usage is TRBJ2-2; 8 bases line up with TRBD2. The CDR3 is 15 amino acids. V shed 2 bases and J 8 bases; nucleotides not matched to a gene: 7. CDR1 and CDR2 (germline): SEHNR, FQNEAQ (reference sequence).

This clone was observed once. This rearrangement joins TRBV4-1 to TRBJ2-3; D ambiguous. V was trimmed by 1 base and J by 0 bases, leaving 11 bases between them. The CDR3 extends over 16 amino acids. Germline V gene data show CDR1 as MGHRA and CDR2 as YSYEKL. The CDR3 coding sequence is TGCGCCAGCAGCCAAGGGCCTCAACCTAGCACAGATACGCAGTATTTT. Translation: CASSQGPQPSTDTQYF.

V is TRBV6-1 and J is TRBJ2-1, with 9 bases matching TRBD2. CDR3 size: 13 residues. Germline V gene data show CDR1 as MNHNS and CDR2 as SASEGT. Losses at the gene ends were 3 bases for V and 15 bases for J; bases not matched to a gene: 9. This CDR3 reads CASSDLSGSLPFF. The CDR3, as DNA: TGTGCCAGCAGTGACCTTAGCGGGAGCCTTCCGTTCTTC.